These 2 T cell receptor beta chains came from one sample sequenced in a study of T cell responses to AZD1222 COVID-19 vaccine. Using immunoSEQ multiplex PCR, the repertoire was profiled, and TCRdb retains in-frame clones only, with some absent. The profile shows 160,000 or so clones, about 92% of them singletons. The input for sequencing was peripheral blood, taken on day 0 of AZD1222 vaccination. The receptors were sampled from an adult in good health.

CDR3 residues: CASSGLAGGNEQFF. CDR3 DNA sequence: TGTGCCAGCAGTGGTCTAGCGGGAGGGAATGAGCAGTTCTTC. J is TRBJ2-1 and V is TRBV6-4; TRBD2 agrees at 12 bases. J gave up 7 bases and V 4 bases, and 2 bases lay outside the gene matches. The CDR3 totals 14 residues. Germline loops: CDR1 MRHNA, CDR2 SNTAGT.

The chain recombines TRBV7-9 with TRBJ2-5; 9 bases align to TRBD2. Germline V gene lookup returns CDR1 SEHNR and CDR2 FQNEAQ (reference sequence). V trimming: 4 bases; J trimming: 7 bases; junction bases outside the gene matches: 13. The CDR3 totals 16 residues. The DNA of the CDR3 is TGTGCCAGCAGCTCATCTAGCGGGATGTCCCCTGGGACCCAGTACTTC. Amino acids: CASSSSSGMSPGTQYF.